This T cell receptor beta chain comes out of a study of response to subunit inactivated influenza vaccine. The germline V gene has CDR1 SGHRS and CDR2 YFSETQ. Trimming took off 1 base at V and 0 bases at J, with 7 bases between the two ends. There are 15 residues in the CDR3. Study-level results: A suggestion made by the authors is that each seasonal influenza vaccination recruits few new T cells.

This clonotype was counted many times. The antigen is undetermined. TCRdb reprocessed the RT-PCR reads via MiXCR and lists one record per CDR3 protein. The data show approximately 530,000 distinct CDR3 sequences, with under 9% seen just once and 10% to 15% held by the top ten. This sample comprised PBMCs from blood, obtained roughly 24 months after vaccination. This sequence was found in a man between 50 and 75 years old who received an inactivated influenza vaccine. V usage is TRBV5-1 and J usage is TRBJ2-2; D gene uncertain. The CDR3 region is CASSLNSANTGELFF. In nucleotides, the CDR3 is TGCGCCAGCAGCTTGAACAGCGCGAACACCGGGGAGCTGTTTTTT.